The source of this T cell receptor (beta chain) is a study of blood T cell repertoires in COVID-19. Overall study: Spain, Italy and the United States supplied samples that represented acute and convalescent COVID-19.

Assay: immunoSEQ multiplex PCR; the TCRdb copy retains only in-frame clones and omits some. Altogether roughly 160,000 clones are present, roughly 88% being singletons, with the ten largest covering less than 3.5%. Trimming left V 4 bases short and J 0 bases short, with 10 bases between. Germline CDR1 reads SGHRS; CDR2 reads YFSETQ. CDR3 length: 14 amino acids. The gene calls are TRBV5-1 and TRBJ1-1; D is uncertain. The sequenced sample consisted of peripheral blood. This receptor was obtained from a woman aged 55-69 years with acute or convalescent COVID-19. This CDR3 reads CASSLLKLNTEAFF. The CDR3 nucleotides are TGCGCCAGCAGCCTACTCAAGTTGAACACTGAAGCTTTCTTT.